The 21 T cell receptor beta chains given below trace back to one sample, sequenced in a study of sequential checkpoint blockade in melanoma. Sequencing was performed with immunoSEQ multiplex PCR; in TCRdb, only in-frame clones are kept and a portion is missing. Here the sample spans about 9,000 clones, roughly 28% being singletons. Treatment here: randomized to nivolumab then ipilimumab (arm A) or the reverse (arm B). Material: tumor tissue (inferred from file names), obtained from a patient given nivolumab and ipilimumab in sequence. The receptors derive from a human donor with melanoma.

This clone has only a few counts. This chain joins TRBV12-5 and TRBJ2-2; the D is unclear. Looked up from germline, CDR1 is LGHNT and CDR2 is FRNRAP. The CDR3 has 11 residues. CDR3 sequence: CATSTTGELFF. Here the CDR3 DNA reads TGTGCCACCTCTACGACCGGGGAGCTGTTTTTT.

V gene TRBV28 combines with J gene TRBJ1-2, with D possibly matching TRBD1 (5 bases). Germline CDR1 reads MDHEN; CDR2 reads SYDVKM. Trimming pared 11 bases from V and 5 bases from J, leaving 21 bases between. The CDR3 loop spans 14 amino acids. This CDR3 is CAAMGGWLLYGYTF. The CDR3 coding sequence is TGTGCCGCGATGGGGGGGTGGCTCCTTTATGGCTACACCTTC.

The chain joins TRBV6-1 to TRBJ1-2; weak D call: TRBD1 (6 bases). In germline, CDR1 is MNHNS, CDR2 SASEGT. The CDR3 contains 13 residues. Trimming cost V 1 base and J 4 bases, with 7 bases left between them. For the CDR3, the DNA is TGTGCCAGCAGTGAAGGAGGGGGCTATGGCTACACCTTC. Translating gives CASSEGGGYGYTF.

This clone was seen a few times. The genes are TRBV28 and TRBJ2-1; perhaps TRBD1 as D (6 bases). The CDR3 extends over 13 amino acids. Per germline, CDR1 MDHEN and CDR2 SYDVKM. The V and J ends lost 10 bases and 0 bases respectively, with 10 bases between them. The CDR3 reads CAITRGSYNEQFF. CDR3 DNA sequence: TGTGCCATAACCAGGGGCTCCTACAATGAGCAGTTCTTC. The full variable domain, its missing parts supplied by reference TRBV28 and TRBJ2-1, is DVKVTQSSRYLVKRTGEKVFLECVQDMDHENMFWYRQDPGLGLRLIYFSYDVKMKEKGDIPEGYSVSREKKERFSLILESASTNQTSMYLCAITRGSYNEQFFGPGTRLTVL.

J is TRBJ2-5 and V is TRBV5-1; 8 bases line up with TRBD1. This CDR3 has 14 amino acids. In germline, CDR1 is SGHRS, CDR2 YFSETQ. Trimming at V came to 4 bases and at J to 2 bases, leaving 4 bases not matched to a gene. CDR3 amino acids: CASSSWTGQETQYF. The CDR3 region has the DNA TGCGCCAGCAGCAGCTGGACAGGGCAAGAGACCCAGTACTTC.

This sequence joins TRBV6-8 and TRBJ1-1; D unresolved. CDR3 size: 13 residues. V was pared by 6 bases and J by 2 bases, with 10 bases between. CDR1 and CDR2 (germline): MNHGY, SAAAGT. The CDR3 DNA reads TGTGCCAGCAGGGCGCAGAAAAACACTGAAGCTTTCTTT. This codes for CASRAQKNTEAFF.

This clone came up a few times. The rearrangement links TRBV6-1 to TRBJ2-5; 8 nucleotides match TRBD2. Trimming cost V 1 base and J 4 bases; bases outside gene matches: 5. CDR3 length: 15 residues. Germline-derived CDR1 and CDR2 are MNHNS and SASEGT. DNA of the CDR3: TGTGCCAGCAGTGAAGGGGGCGCGGGGGGAGAGACCCAGTACTTC. Its protein product is CASSEGGAGGETQYF.

The chain links TRBV11-3 to TRBJ2-3, with D uncertain. Germline CDR1 SGHNT, CDR2 YENEEA. The V gene lost 5 bases and the J gene lost 2 bases, with 11 bases spanning the gap. This CDR3 has 14 amino acids. For the CDR3, the DNA is TGTGCCAGCAGCCAAGCTTGGGACACAGATACGCAGTATTTT. Encoded protein: CASSQAWDTDTQYF.

This clone was found many times. This rearrangement joins TRBV11-3 to TRBJ1-2; 7 bases fit TRBD1. The germline V gene has CDR1 SGHNT and CDR2 YENEEA. The CDR3 has 14 amino acids. V gave up 0 bases and J gave up 6 bases; unmatched junction bases: 4. Here the CDR3 reads CASSLEMTGHGYTF. The DNA of the CDR3 is TGTGCCAGCAGCTTAGAGATGACAGGGCATGGCTACACCTTC.

This clone was picked up many times. V gene TRBV1 combines with J gene TRBJ2-5; no DNA check was done on the table's D call, TRBD2. TRBV1 is given as a pseudogene. The CDR3 runs to 19 residues. CDR3 in amino acids: CASSQGWIDGGAKEETQYF. CDR3 nucleotides: TGCGCCAGCAGCCAAGGATGGATCGACGGGGGGGCAAAAGAGGAGACCCAGTACTTC.

J is TRBJ1-1 and V is TRBV6-8, with 8 bases fitting TRBD1. The V and J ends lost 11 bases and 8 bases, in that order; junction bases with no gene match: 10. Germline V gene data show CDR1 as MNHGY and CDR2 as SAAAGT. There are 12 residues in the CDR3. CDR3: CAGGQGGLEAFF. The CDR3, as DNA: TGTGCCGGAGGACAGGGCGGATTAGAAGCTTTCTTT.

V is TRBV6-8 and J is TRBJ1-5; D unclear. V was pared by 6 bases and J by 4 bases, with 16 bases between. CDR3 length equals 15 residues. Germline CDR1 is MNHGY and CDR2 is SAAAGT. CDR3: CASRVGLSGNQPQHF. The CDR3 region has the DNA TGTGCCAGCAGGGTAGGGTTGTCGGGAAATCAGCCCCAGCATTTT.

This rearrangement joins TRBV11-3 to TRBJ2-7, with 7 bases identical to TRBD2. CDR1 is SGHNT and CDR2 is YENEEA in the germline V gene. This CDR3 has 17 amino acids. The V gene end was trimmed by 5 bases and the J gene end by 2 bases; junction bases not matched to a gene: 15. The chain's CDR3 is CASSPRPGRLQAYEQYV. The CDR3, as DNA: TGTGCCAGCAGCCCCAGGCCCGGGAGGTTACAAGCCTACGAGCAGTACGTC.

This clone occurred a few times. V is TRBV6-8 and J is TRBJ1-1, with a tentative D call TRBD1 (5 bases). Germline values: CDR1 MNHGY, CDR2 SAAAGT. This CDR3 has 13 residues. V lost 2 bases to trimming and J lost 11 bases, with 15 bases between them. CDR3 protein: CASSYGLGERAFF. For the CDR3, the DNA is TGTGCCAGCAGTTACGGGCTAGGGGAGAGGGCTTTCTTT.

J is TRBJ1-5 and V is TRBV11-3; D gene uncertain. CDR1 is SGHNT and CDR2 is YENEEA in the germline V gene. The CDR3 spans 14 residues. The ends were cut back, 2 bases at V and 5 bases at J, with 10 bases in the middle. In nucleotides, the CDR3 is TGTGCCAGCAGCTTACGAGCAGAGTATCAGCCCCAGCATTTT. As protein: CASSLRAEYQPQHF.

V is TRBV18 and J is TRBJ1-5; 7 positions agree with TRBD1. The CDR3 spans 14 residues. In germline, CDR1 is KGHSH, CDR2 LQKENI. Trimming took 5 bases from V and 8 from J; bases not matched to a gene: 9. The CDR3 spells CASSKTGAGEPQHF. The DNA of the CDR3 is TGTGCCAGCTCAAAAACAGGGGCGGGGGAGCCCCAGCATTTT.

This clone occurred a few times. The chain employs TRBV11-3 and TRBJ1-1; possibly TRBD1 for D (6 bases). Trimming pared 3 bases from V and 1 base from J, leaving 18 bases between. The CDR3 totals 17 residues. CDR1 and CDR2 (germline): SGHNT, YENEEA. The DNA for the CDR3 is TGTGCCAGCAGCTTTGGAGAAATACAGGGCACGAACACTGAAGCTTTCTTT. Translated: CASSFGEIQGTNTEAFF.

The chain couples TRBV7-1 to TRBJ1-5; D not certain. TRBV7-1 is an ORF; its function is uncertain. V lost 4 bases and J lost 0, with 4 bases in between. The CDR3 is 13 amino acids. CDR3: CASSFGSNQPQHF. CDR3 in DNA: TGTGCCAGCAGCTTTGGTAGCAATCAGCCCCAGCATTTT.

The table lists this clone with a count of one. The V gene is TRBV29-1, the J gene TRBJ1-2; tentative D call: TRBD1 (5 bases). V was cut by 6 bases and J by 6 bases, with 14 bases left in between. This CDR3 contains 12 residues. Germline loops: CDR1 SQVTM, CDR2 ANQGSEA. In DNA, the CDR3 is TGCAGCGTGACTCAGGGAGGGGATGGCTACACCTTC. This encodes CSVTQGGDGYTF.

The CDR3 sequence: CASSSGAPRDTQYF. In DNA form, the CDR3 reads TGCGCCAGCAGTTCGGGGGCGCCTAGGGATACGCAGTATTTT. This chain uses TRBV5-1 with TRBJ2-3; TRBD1 or TRBD2 may be the D gene (6 bases each). Germline CDR1 SGHRS, CDR2 YFSETQ. Trimming removed 5 bases from V and 6 bases from J, with 16 bases in between. This CDR3 is built from 14 residues.

The table lists this clone with a few counts. This chain connects TRBV6-8 to TRBJ2-7, with no clear D. This CDR3 contains 12 residues. V lost 7 bases and J 0 bases, leaving 7 bases between the germline ends. The germline V gene has CDR1 MNHGY and CDR2 SAAAGT. The CDR3 DNA reads as TGTGCCAGCACCCCCGACTCCTACGAGCAGTACTTC. Translation gives CASTPDSYEQYF.